Following are 20 T cell receptor beta chains from one sample sequenced in a study of shared clonotypes between healthy human individuals. The data were produced by immunoSEQ multiplex PCR, yet TCRdb's version contains in-frame clones alone and is incomplete. The sample shows 2 million to 2.5 million clones, roughly 95% of them seen only once. The sequenced material came from naive CD4+ T cells sorted from blood. Subset in this sample: CD45RA+ positively selected. These receptors all come from a man between 18 and 29 years old in good health.

The chain combines TRBV6-5 with TRBJ2-7, with 7 bases that match TRBD1. Germline CDR1 is MNHEY and CDR2 is SVGAGI. The CDR3 runs to 13 residues. Germline trimming cut 6 bases from V and 4 bases from J; bases unmatched to any gene: 6. CDR3 loop: CASSPDRAYEQYF. The DNA for the CDR3 is TGTGCCAGCAGCCCAGACAGGGCTTACGAGCAGTACTTC.

In this sample, this clone turned up once. For the CDR3, the DNA is TGCGCCAGCAGCTTGACAACTAGCGCGTGGGAAGAGACCCAGTACTTC. This gives the protein CASSLTTSAWEETQYF. The chain uses TRBV5-1 and TRBJ2-5; TRBD2 matches 7 bases. Germline V gene sequence: CDR1 SGHRS, CDR2 YFSETQ. V lost 1 base and J lost 3; bases outside the gene matches: 9. This CDR3 is 16 amino acids long.

V gene TRBV19 combines with J gene TRBJ2-2, with a tentative D call TRBD1 (5 bases). The germline V and J ends were trimmed by 6 bases and 4 bases, with 12 bases remaining between them. The CDR3 has 14 amino acids. Germline CDR1 LNHDA, CDR2 SQIVND (reference sequence). The chain's CDR3 is CASRDQGTTGELFF. As DNA, the CDR3 is TGTGCCAGTAGAGACCAGGGCACCACCGGGGAGCTGTTTTTT. Variable domain in full (rest from reference TRBV19 and TRBJ2-2): DGGITQSPKYLFRKEGQNVTLSCEQNLNHDAMYWYRQDPGQGLRLIYYSQIVNDFQKGDIAEGYSVSREKKESFPLTVTSAQKNPTAFYLCASRDQGTTGELFFGEGSRLTVL.

Turning to this clone: The identical CDR3 is also encoded by other nucleotide sequences in the sample. V and J are TRBV6-5 and TRBJ1-1; possibly TRBD1 for D (5 bases). Between the trimmed V and J ends, which lost 0 bases and 5 bases, there was a span of 7 bases. The germline gives CDR1 MNHEY, CDR2 SVGAGI. This CDR3 has 13 amino acids. The CDR3 here is CASSYSQGTEAFF. Here the CDR3 DNA reads TGTGCCAGCAGTTACTCTCAGGGTACTGAAGCTTTCTTT.

In this sample, this clone turned up many times. The chain employs TRBV18 and TRBJ2-3, with 13 bases lining up with TRBD2. V lost 8 bases, J lost 5 bases, and 7 bases stayed unmatched. Germline CDR1 reads KGHSH; CDR2 reads LQKENI. The CDR3 has 15 amino acids. The CDR3 bases are TGTGCCAGCCGTACTAGCGGGGGGGCCCAAGATACGCAGTATTTT. Amino acids: CASRTSGGAQDTQYF.

V is TRBV11-2 and J is TRBJ2-2; D is ambiguous. The CDR3 loop spans 14 amino acids. Germline CDR1 and CDR2: SGHAT and FQNNGV. Trimming pared 7 bases from V and 3 bases from J, leaving 12 bases between. CDR3 sequence reads: CASTPRGYTGELFF. DNA of the CDR3: TGTGCCAGCACTCCCCGCGGATACACCGGGGAGCTGTTTTTT. The whole variable domain, remainder taken from reference TRBV11-2 and TRBJ2-2, is EAGVAQSPRYKIIEKRQSVAFWCNPISGHATLYWYQQILGQGPKLLIQFQNNGVVDDSQLPKDRFSAERLKGVDSTLKIQPAKLEDSAVYLCASTPRGYTGELFFGEGSRLTVL.

The rearrangement links TRBV2 to TRBJ1-3; TRBD1 might be the D (5 bases). Germline CDR1 is SNHLY and CDR2 is FYNNEI. Trimming took off 7 bases at V and 14 bases at J, with 15 bases between the two ends. The CDR3 is 11 amino acids. As DNA, the CDR3 is TGTGCCAGCACCCCGGGGCCTGGCGTATATTTT. It yields the protein CASTPGPGVYF.

The rearrangement joins TRBV6-9 to TRBJ1-3, with a weak D call TRBD1 (5 bases). CDR1 is MNHGY and CDR2 is SVAAGI in the germline V gene. Deletions cut 5 bases from V and 3 bases from J, with 14 bases between. The CDR3 covers 15 residues. The CDR3 nucleotides read TGTGCCAGCAGTGAGTCGGGTGACAGTGGAAACACCATATATTTT. Residues: CASSESGDSGNTIYF.

The chain has TRBV7-9 and TRBJ1-1, with unresolved D. CDR3 size: 13 residues. With 4 bases removed from V and 5 bases from J, the gap between germline ends came to 11 bases. Per germline, CDR1 SEHNR and CDR2 FQNEAQ (reference sequence). The CDR3 protein is CASSSLSGTEAFF. The DNA of the CDR3 is TGTGCCAGCAGCTCCTTGTCGGGTACTGAAGCTTTCTTT.

V usage is TRBV7-9 and J usage is TRBJ2-7; 7 bases match TRBD1. This CDR3 is built from 14 residues. The V segment lost 5 bases and the J segment 5 bases; nucleotides outside the gene matches: 9. Germline CDR1 reads SEHNR; CDR2 reads FQNEAQ (reference sequence). The CDR3 region is CASSPGDSRHEQYF. The CDR3 nucleotides are TGTGCCAGCAGCCCCGGGGACAGCCGACACGAGCAGTACTTC. The whole variable domain, remainder taken from reference TRBV7-9 and TRBJ2-7, is DTGVSQNPRHKITKRGQNVTFRCDPISEHNRLYWYRQTLGQGPEFLTYFQNEAQLEKSRLLSDRFSAERPKGSFSTLEIQRTEQGDSAMYLCASSPGDSRHEQYFGPGTRLTVT.

CDR3 sequence (DNA): TGTGCCAGCAGGGGAGGGTCAGCCGTCGGGGAGCTGTTTTTT. It is translated as CASRGGSAVGELFF. The rearrangement links TRBV6-6 to TRBJ2-2; 7 bases align to TRBD2. Per the germline V gene, CDR1 is MNHNY and CDR2 is SVGAGI (reference sequence). J gave up 7 bases and V 6 bases, and 8 bases lay outside the gene matches. CDR3 length: 14 residues.

The chain has TRBV18 and TRBJ1-3; maybe TRBD1 (6 bases). The CDR3 length is 16 residues. Germline CDR1 is KGHSH and CDR2 is LQKENI. Trimming shortened V by 6 bases and J by 3 bases, and 18 bases separated the two germline ends. CDR3 DNA sequence: TGTGCCAGCTCCGCCGGCCCAGGGGCGAGTGGAAACACCATATATTTT. It codes for CASSAGPGASGNTIYF. The full variable domain, in which reference TRBV18 and TRBJ1-3 provide the parts outside the CDR3, is NAGVMQNPRHLVRRRGQEARLRCSPMKGHSHVYWYRQLPEEGLKFMVYLQKENIIDESGMPKERFSAEFPKEGPSILRIQQVVRGDSAAYFCASSAGPGASGNTIYFGEGSWLTVV.

The chain uses TRBV11-2 and TRBJ2-1; D tentatively fits TRBD1 or TRBD2 (5 bases each). Germline V gives CDR1 SGHAT, CDR2 FQNNGV. V lost 4 bases to trimming and J lost 7 bases, with 14 bases between them. The CDR3 spans 14 residues. CDR3 sequence (DNA): TGTGCCAGCAGCTCCCGGGACCTCTCAAATGAGCAGTTCTTC. Encoded protein: CASSSRDLSNEQFF. Full variable domain (remainder filled in from reference TRBV11-2 and TRBJ2-1): EAGVAQSPRYKIIEKRQSVAFWCNPISGHATLYWYQQILGQGPKLLIQFQNNGVVDDSQLPKDRFSAERLKGVDSTLKIQPAKLEDSAVYLCASSSRDLSNEQFFGPGTRLTVL.

V is TRBV7-2 and J is TRBJ2-7; no clear D. This CDR3 is built from 13 residues. The germline CDR1 and CDR2 sequences are SGHTA and FQGNSA. Trimming stripped 3 bases from V and 6 bases from J, with 12 bases between. The CDR3: CASSLRSQSEQYF. The CDR3 region has the DNA TGTGCCAGCAGCTTGAGGAGCCAGAGCGAGCAGTACTTC.

The chain uses TRBV11-3 and TRBJ2-7, with TRBD1 matching 8 bases. The CDR3 covers 14 residues. Germline assignment: CDR1 SGHNT and CDR2 YENEEA. J was trimmed by 1 base and V by 5 bases; bases with no gene match: 4. The chain's CDR3 is CASSQGASSYEQYF. The CDR3 DNA is TGTGCCAGCAGCCAGGGGGCCAGTTCCTACGAGCAGTACTTC.

This clone was observed a single time. The V and J genes are TRBV18 and TRBJ2-1; 10 nucleotides line up with TRBD2. Trimming cost V 5 bases and J 13 bases; bases outside gene matches: 14. The CDR3 totals 15 residues. Per the germline V gene, CDR1 is KGHSH and CDR2 is LQKENI. The CDR3, as DNA: TGTGCCAGCTCAAGACAACTAGCGGGGACCGAGACACAGTTCTTC. Amino acid sequence: CASSRQLAGTETQFF.

This clone appeared once. This sample includes further DNA sequences coding for the same CDR3. The chain joins TRBV2 to TRBJ2-5; D is uncertain. V lost 3 bases to trimming and J lost 4 bases, with 3 bases between them. This CDR3 has 11 residues. CDR1 is SNHLY and CDR2 is FYNNEI in the germline V gene. The CDR3 loop reads CASSERETQYF. Written as DNA, the CDR3 is TGTGCCAGCAGTGAGAGAGAGACCCAGTACTTC.

The chain carries TRBV5-4 and TRBJ1-4; TRBD1 aligns across 10 bases. With 1 base clipped from V and 8 bases from J, the junction kept 5 bases outside the gene matches. The CDR3 runs 15 residues. The V gene's germline CDR1 is SGHNT and CDR2 YYREEE (reference sequence). The CDR3 loop reads CASSLRTGGNEKLFF. The DNA for the CDR3 is TGTGCCAGCAGCTTGAGGACAGGGGGTAACGAAAAACTGTTTTTT.

The chain employs TRBV25-1 and TRBJ1-4; D remains ambiguous. This CDR3 spans 15 amino acids. V lost 2 bases to trimming and J lost 3 bases, with 10 bases between them. Per the germline V gene, CDR1 is MGHDK and CDR2 is SYGVNS. CDR3 region: CASSESRLANEKLFF. Here the CDR3 DNA reads TGTGCCAGCAGTGAAAGTCGGTTGGCTAATGAAAAACTGTTTTTT.

The chain joins TRBV28 to TRBJ1-6; tentative D call: TRBD1 (6 bases). V was shortened by 5 bases and J by 5 bases, with 10 bases between the two germline ends. The CDR3 totals 14 residues. Germline CDR1 MDHEN, CDR2 SYDVKM. CDR3 DNA: TGTGCCAGCAGTCTCGGGACAAATAATTCACCCCTCCACTTT. This encodes CASSLGTNNSPLHF.